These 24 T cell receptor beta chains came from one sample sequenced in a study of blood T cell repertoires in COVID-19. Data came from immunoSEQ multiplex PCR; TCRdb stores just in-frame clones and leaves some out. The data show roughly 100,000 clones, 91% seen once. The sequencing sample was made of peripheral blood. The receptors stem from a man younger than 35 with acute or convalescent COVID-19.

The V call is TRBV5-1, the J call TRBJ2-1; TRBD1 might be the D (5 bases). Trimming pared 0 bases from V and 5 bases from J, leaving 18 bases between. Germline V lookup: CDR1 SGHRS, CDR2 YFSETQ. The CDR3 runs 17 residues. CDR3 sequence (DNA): TGCGCCAGCAGCTTGGGAAATACAGGTATAGTGCACAATGAGCAGTTCTTC. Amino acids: CASSLGNTGIVHNEQFF. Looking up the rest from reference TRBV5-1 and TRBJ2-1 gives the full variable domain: KAGVTQTPRYLIKTRGQQVTLSCSPISGHRSVSWYQQTPGQGLQFLFEYFSETQRNKGNFPGRFSGRQFSNSRSEMNVSTLELGDSALYLCASSLGNTGIVHNEQFFGPGTRLTVL.

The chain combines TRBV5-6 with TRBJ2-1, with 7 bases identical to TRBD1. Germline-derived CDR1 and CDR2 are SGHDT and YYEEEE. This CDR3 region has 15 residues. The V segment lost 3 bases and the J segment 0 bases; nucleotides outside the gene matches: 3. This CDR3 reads CASSSGTVSYNEQFF. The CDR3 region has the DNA TGTGCCAGCAGCTCCGGGACAGTCTCCTACAATGAGCAGTTCTTC.

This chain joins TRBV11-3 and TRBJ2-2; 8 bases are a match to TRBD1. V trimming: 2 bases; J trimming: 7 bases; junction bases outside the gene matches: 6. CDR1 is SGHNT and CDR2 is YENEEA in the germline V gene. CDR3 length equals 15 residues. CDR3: CASSLQTGENGELFF. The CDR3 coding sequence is TGTGCCAGCAGCTTACAGACAGGGGAAAACGGGGAGCTGTTTTTT.

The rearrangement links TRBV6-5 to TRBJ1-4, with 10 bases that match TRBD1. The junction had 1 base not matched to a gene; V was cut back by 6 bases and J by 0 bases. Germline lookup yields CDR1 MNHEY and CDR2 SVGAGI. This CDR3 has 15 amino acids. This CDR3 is CASRDRGTTNEKLFF. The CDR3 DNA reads TGTGCCAGCAGGGACAGGGGGACAACTAATGAAAAACTGTTTTTT.

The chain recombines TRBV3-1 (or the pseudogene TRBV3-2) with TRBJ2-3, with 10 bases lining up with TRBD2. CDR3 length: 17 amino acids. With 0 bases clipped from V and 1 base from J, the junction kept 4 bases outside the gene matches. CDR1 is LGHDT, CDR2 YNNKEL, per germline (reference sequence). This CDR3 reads CASSQETSGVGTDTQYF. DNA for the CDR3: TGTGCCAGCAGCCAAGAAACTAGCGGGGTGGGCACAGATACGCAGTATTTT.

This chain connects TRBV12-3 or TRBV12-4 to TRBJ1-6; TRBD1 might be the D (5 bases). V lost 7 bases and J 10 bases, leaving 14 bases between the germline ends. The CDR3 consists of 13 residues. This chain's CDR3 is CASTSRRGSPLHF. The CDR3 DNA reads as TGTGCCAGCACCTCCAGAAGGGGATCACCCCTCCACTTT.

CDR3 bases: TGTGCCACCAGTGACTCACAGGGGATCCCCTACGAGCAGTACTTC. This sequence encodes CATSDSQGIPYEQYF. The gene calls are TRBV24-1 and TRBJ2-7; TRBD1 agrees at 7 bases. After removal of 4 bases from V and 2 bases from J, the junction contained 7 bases not matched to a gene. Germline loops: CDR1 KGHDR, CDR2 SFDVKD. CDR3 length: 15 amino acids.

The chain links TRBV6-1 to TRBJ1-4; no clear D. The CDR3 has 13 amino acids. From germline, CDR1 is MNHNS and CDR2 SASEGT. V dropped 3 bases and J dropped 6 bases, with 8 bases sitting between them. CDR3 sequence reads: CASSEGTDEKLFF. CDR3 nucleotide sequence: TGTGCCAGCAGTGAGGGTACAGATGAAAAACTGTTTTTT.

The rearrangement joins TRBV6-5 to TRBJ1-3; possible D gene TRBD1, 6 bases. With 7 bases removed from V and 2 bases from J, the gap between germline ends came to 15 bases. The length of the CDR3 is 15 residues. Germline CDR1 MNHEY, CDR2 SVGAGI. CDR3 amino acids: CASIRSHRAGNTIYF. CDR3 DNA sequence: TGTGCCAGCATTCGCTCTCACAGGGCTGGAAACACCATATATTTT.

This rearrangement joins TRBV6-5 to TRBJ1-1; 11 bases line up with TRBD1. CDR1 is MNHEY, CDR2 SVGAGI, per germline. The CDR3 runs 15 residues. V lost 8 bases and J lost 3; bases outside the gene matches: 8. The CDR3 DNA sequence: TGTGCCAGCGAGTCGGACAGGGGGCGCGACACTGAAGCTTTCTTT. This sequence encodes CASESDRGRDTEAFF.

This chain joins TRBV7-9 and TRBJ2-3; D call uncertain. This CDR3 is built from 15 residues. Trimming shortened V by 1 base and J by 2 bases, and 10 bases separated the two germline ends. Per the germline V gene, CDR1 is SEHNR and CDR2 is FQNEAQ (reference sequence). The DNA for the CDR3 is TGTGCCAGCAGCTTAGGGGCCGATCCCACAGATACGCAGTATTTT. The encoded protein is CASSLGADPTDTQYF.

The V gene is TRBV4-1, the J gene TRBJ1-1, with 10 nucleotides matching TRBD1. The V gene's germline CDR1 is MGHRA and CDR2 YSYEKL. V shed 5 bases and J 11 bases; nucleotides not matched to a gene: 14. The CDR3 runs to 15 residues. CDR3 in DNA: TGCGCCAGCAGCTTGGAAGGGACAGGGGCGGACGACGCTTTCTTT. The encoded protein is CASSLEGTGADDAFF.

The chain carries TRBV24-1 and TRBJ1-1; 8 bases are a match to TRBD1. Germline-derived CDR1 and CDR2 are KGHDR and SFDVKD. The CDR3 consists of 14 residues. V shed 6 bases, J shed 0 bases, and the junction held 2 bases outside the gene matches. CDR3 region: CATSQGAVNTEAFF. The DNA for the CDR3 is TGTGCCACCAGTCAGGGGGCGGTGAACACTGAAGCTTTCTTT.

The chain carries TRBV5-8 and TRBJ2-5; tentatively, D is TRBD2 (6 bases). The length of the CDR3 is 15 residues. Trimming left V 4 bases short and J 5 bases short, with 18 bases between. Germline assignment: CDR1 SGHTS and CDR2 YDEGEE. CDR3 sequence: CASSPGSLAPETQYF. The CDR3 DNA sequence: TGTGCCAGCAGCCCCGGGTCCCTAGCGCCTGAGACCCAGTACTTC.

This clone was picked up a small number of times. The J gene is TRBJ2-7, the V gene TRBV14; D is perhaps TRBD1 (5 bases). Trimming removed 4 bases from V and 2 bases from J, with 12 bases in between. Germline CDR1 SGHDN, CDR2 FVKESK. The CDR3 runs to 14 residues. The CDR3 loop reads CASSPRRVPYEQYF. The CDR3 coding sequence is TGTGCCAGCAGCCCGCGCAGGGTGCCCTACGAGCAGTACTTC.

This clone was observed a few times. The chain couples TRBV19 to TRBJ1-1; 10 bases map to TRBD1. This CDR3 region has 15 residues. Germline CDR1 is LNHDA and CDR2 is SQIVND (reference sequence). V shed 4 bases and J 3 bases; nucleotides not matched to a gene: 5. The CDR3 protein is CASSNRQGADTEAFF. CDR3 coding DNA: TGTGCCAGTAGTAACCGACAGGGGGCCGACACTGAAGCTTTCTTT.

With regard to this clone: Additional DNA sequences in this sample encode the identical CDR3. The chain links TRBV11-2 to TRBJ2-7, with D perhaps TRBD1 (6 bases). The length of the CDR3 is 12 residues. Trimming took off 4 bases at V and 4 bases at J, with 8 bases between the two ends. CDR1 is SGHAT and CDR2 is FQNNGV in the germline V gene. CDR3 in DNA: TGTGCCAGCAGCTCACAGGGATACGAGCAGTACTTC. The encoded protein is CASSSQGYEQYF.

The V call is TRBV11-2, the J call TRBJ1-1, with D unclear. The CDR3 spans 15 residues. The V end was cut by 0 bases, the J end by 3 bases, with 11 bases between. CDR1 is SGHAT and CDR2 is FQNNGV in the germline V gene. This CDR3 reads CASSLDLGDHTEAFF. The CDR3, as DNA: TGTGCCAGCAGCTTAGATCTCGGTGATCACACTGAAGCTTTCTTT.

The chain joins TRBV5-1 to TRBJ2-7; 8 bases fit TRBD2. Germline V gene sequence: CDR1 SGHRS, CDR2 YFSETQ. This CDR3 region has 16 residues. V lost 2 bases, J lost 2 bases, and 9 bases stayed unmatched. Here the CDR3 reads CASSFGGGNTPYEQYF. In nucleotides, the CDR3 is TGCGCCAGCAGCTTTGGCGGGGGGAATACTCCCTACGAGCAGTACTTC.

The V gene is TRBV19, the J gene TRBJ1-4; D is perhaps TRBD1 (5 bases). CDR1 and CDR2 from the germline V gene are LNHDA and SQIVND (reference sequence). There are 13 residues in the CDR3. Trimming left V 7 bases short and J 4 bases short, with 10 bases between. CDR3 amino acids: CASTRQLNEKLFF. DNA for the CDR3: TGTGCCAGTACTAGACAGCTTAATGAAAAACTGTTTTTT.

The CDR3 DNA follows: TGTGCCAGCAGATACAGGGGTCGAAACTACAATGAGCAGTTCTTC. This gives the protein CASRYRGRNYNEQFF. The chain has TRBV6-5 and TRBJ2-1; TRBD1 matches at 7 bases. Germline-derived CDR1 and CDR2 are MNHEY and SVGAGI. The length of the CDR3 is 15 residues. The V gene end was trimmed by 6 bases and the J gene end by 3 bases; junction bases not matched to a gene: 8.

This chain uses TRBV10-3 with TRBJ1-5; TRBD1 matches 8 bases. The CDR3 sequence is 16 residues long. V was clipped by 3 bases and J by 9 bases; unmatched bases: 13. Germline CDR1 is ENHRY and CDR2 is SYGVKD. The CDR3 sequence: CAISEVGQALSRPQHF. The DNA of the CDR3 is TGTGCCATCAGTGAAGTGGGACAGGCGCTATCAAGGCCCCAGCATTTT.

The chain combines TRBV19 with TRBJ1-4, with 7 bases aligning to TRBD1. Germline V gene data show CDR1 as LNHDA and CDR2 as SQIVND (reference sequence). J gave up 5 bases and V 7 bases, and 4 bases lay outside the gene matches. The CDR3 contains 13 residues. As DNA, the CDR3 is TGTGCCAGTATGGGGACAGTGAATGAAAAACTGTTTTTT. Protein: CASMGTVNEKLFF.

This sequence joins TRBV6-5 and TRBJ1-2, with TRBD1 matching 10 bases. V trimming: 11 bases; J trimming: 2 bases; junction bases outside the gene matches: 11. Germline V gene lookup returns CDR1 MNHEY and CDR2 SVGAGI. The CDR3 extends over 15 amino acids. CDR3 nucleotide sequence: TGTGCCTCCAAAACCGGGACAGGGGCCAACTATGGCTACACCTTC. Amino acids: CASKTGTGANYGYTF.